The TCR beta chain under discussion was sequenced for a study of T cell changes during pregnancy in multiple sclerosis (dated by TCRdb to about 2019). Some background on the complete study: The study examined how the T cell repertoire changed over the course of pregnancy in women with multiple sclerosis.

The library was generated by the immunoSEQ multiplex PCR assay. Here the immuneACCESS table is served through TCRdb, limited to in-frame sequences with V and J called. Missing clones are a known gap in these copies; in checked studies unresolved V genes cover under half, and the rest lacks a known reason. The sample data list about 38,000 clones, and about 95% of these were observed just once. Roughly 0.4% of the sample rests with the top ten. As regards this clone: No cognate antigen has been identified for it. There are no base qualities to consult, and no much larger clone falls within one base.

In the germline V gene (reference sequence), CDR1 corresponds to GTSNPN and CDR2 to SVGIG. V is reduced by 4 bases and J by 4 bases, leaving a spacing of 10 bases between them. The CDR3 measures 12 amino acids from cysteine to phenylalanine. The retained sequence is limited to the CDR3, 36 bases, with the frame set at the first base. Recombination linked TRBV30 to TRBJ2-5; tentative D gene TRBD1, with 5 bases matching. The receptor was isolated from a female donor with multiple sclerosis, enrolled in a pregnancy study. Source: CD4+ T cells from peripheral blood mononuclear cells, taken in the second trimester of pregnancy. The CDR3 has the sequence CAWKGVLETQYF. The DNA is TGTGCCTGGAAAGGGGTTTTAGAGACCCAGTACTTC.